What follows are 27 T cell receptor beta chains derived from one specimen sequenced in a study of chemoradiotherapy in HPV16-positive cancers. TCRdb's table, derived via immunoSEQ multiplex PCR, lists solely in-frame clones and lacks some. The sample has 25,000 to 30,000 clones; around 94% are singletons. This sample comprised blood, obtained from a patient who underwent chemoradiotherapy. These receptors all stem from a human donor with HPV-associated anogenital cancer.

This clone has a single count. This rearrangement joins TRBV29-1 to TRBJ2-7, with 9 bases fitting TRBD1. Trimming cost V 8 bases and J 4 bases; bases outside gene matches: 6. This CDR3 has 12 amino acids. From germline, CDR1 is SQVTM and CDR2 ANQGSEA. The CDR3 reads CSTRDREYEQYF. The CDR3 nucleotides are TGCAGCACCCGGGACAGGGAATACGAGCAGTACTTC.

The chain is built from TRBV6-5 and TRBJ2-7; a possible D gene is TRBD1 (5 bases). V was clipped by 0 bases and J by 0 bases, with 12 bases between them. Germline V CDR1 and CDR2: MNHEY, SVGAGI. The CDR3 runs to 16 residues. The CDR3 loop is CASSYSKGQASYEQYF. CDR3 nucleotides: TGTGCCAGCAGTTACTCGAAGGGGCAGGCCTCCTACGAGCAGTACTTC.

This chain connects TRBV19 to TRBJ1-2, with D tentatively TRBD1 (6 bases). The germline V gene encodes CDR1 LNHDA and CDR2 SQIVND (reference sequence). V was shortened by 5 bases and J by 4 bases, with 11 bases between the two germline ends. The CDR3 has 13 residues. The CDR3 DNA reads as TGTGCCAGTAGTTCCGGACAGTTCTATGGCTACACCTTC. It is translated as CASSSGQFYGYTF.

The V call is TRBV7-2, the J call TRBJ2-7; 10 nucleotides agree with TRBD1. The V gene end was trimmed by 4 bases and the J gene end by 3 bases; junction bases not matched to a gene: 9. Germline loops: CDR1 SGHTA, CDR2 FQGNSA. This CDR3 is built from 16 residues. This CDR3 is CASSYTGTGVLYEQYF. As DNA, the CDR3 is TGTGCCAGCAGCTACACCGGGACAGGGGTACTCTACGAGCAGTACTTC.

This chain links TRBV2 with TRBJ2-1; TRBD1 might be the D (6 bases). V was pared by 7 bases and J by 7 bases, with 8 bases between. The CDR3 consists of 11 residues. Germline assignment: CDR1 SNHLY and CDR2 FYNNEI. The CDR3 protein is CASTRGNEQFF. Here the CDR3 DNA reads TGTGCCAGCACGAGGGGGAATGAGCAGTTCTTC.

This chain connects TRBV28 to TRBJ2-1; no clear D. The germline CDR1 and CDR2 sequences are MDHEN and SYDVKM. Trimming removed 5 bases at V and 5 bases at J, with 13 bases between. This CDR3 contains 14 residues. Here the CDR3 reads CASSRPAYDNEQFF. The CDR3 nucleotides read TGTGCCAGCAGTCGTCCCGCCTACGACAATGAGCAGTTCTTC. The whole variable domain, remainder taken from reference TRBV28 and TRBJ2-1, is DVKVTQSSRYLVKRTGEKVFLECVQDMDHENMFWYRQDPGLGLRLIYFSYDVKMKEKGDIPEGYSVSREKKERFSLILESASTNQTSMYLCASSRPAYDNEQFFGPGTRLTVL.

The chain has TRBV6-5 and TRBJ2-3; 9 bases map to TRBD2. This CDR3 comprises 15 residues. CDR1 MNHEY and CDR2 SVGAGI come from the germline V gene. V was pared by 7 bases and J by 3 bases, with 8 bases of the junction left unmatched. Here the CDR3 DNA reads TGTGCCAGCATATCCGTAGCGGGAGCTACAGATACGCAGTATTTT. It translates to CASISVAGATDTQYF.

The chain couples TRBV4-1 to TRBJ2-1; D perhaps matches TRBD2 (6 bases). Trimming cost V 2 bases and J 9 bases, with 8 bases left between them. Germline CDR1 and CDR2: MGHRA and YSYEKL. This CDR3 region has 12 residues. This CDR3 is CASSQSRGEQFF. The CDR3, as DNA: TGCGCCAGCAGCCAATCGCGGGGTGAGCAGTTCTTC.

The chain uses TRBV10-3 and TRBJ1-1, with D tentatively TRBD1 (5 bases). Germline lookup yields CDR1 ENHRY and CDR2 SYGVKD. V was clipped by 1 base and J by 7 bases, with 13 bases between them. The CDR3 loop spans 14 amino acids. CDR3 sequence (DNA): TGTGCCATCAGTGAGTTCCAACGGGGGGGTGAAGCTTTCTTT. Translated: CAISEFQRGGEAFF.

The J gene is TRBJ1-6, the V gene TRBV5-6; D uncertain. The ends were cut back, 5 bases at V and 10 bases at J, with 16 bases in the middle. The CDR3 sequence is 14 residues long. The germline V gene has CDR1 SGHDT and CDR2 YYEEEE. The CDR3 here is CASSTRTLGSPLHF. The CDR3 bases are TGTGCCAGCAGTACCCGGACGCTGGGATCACCCCTCCACTTT.

This clone was seen only a few times. V is TRBV5-1 and J is TRBJ2-5, with D possibly being TRBD1 or TRBD2 (5 bases each). CDR3 length equals 14 residues. Looked up from germline, CDR1 is SGHRS and CDR2 is YFSETQ. Trimming took 4 bases from V and 5 from J, leaving 15 bases between them. The CDR3 reads CASSDSGTRETQYF. The CDR3 DNA sequence: TGCGCCAGCAGCGACTCCGGGACGCGGGAGACCCAGTACTTC.

The chain has TRBV6-1 and TRBJ1-2; D is undetermined. The CDR3 is 13 amino acids. The V gene lost 1 base and the J gene lost 4 bases, with 7 bases spanning the gap. From germline, CDR1 is MNHNS and CDR2 SASEGT. The CDR3: CASSEGTAYGYTF. The CDR3 DNA follows: TGTGCCAGCAGTGAAGGAACAGCCTATGGCTACACCTTC.

This clone was picked up one time. The chain couples TRBV19 to TRBJ1-2; D is perhaps TRBD1 (5 bases). Trimming stripped 5 bases from V and 4 bases from J, with 14 bases between. The germline CDR1 and CDR2 sequences are LNHDA and SQIVND (reference sequence). The CDR3 has 14 amino acids. The CDR3: CASSSRPGLYGYTF. DNA for the CDR3: TGTGCCAGTAGTTCCAGGCCAGGGCTCTATGGCTACACCTTC.

V gene TRBV4-2 combines with J gene TRBJ1-6; no clear D. Germline CDR1 LGHNA, CDR2 YNFKEQ. V was pared by 0 bases and J by 7 bases, with 16 bases between. The CDR3 extends over 17 amino acids. DNA for the CDR3: TGTGCCAGCAGCCAAGAGGCATGGGCAGGCAAAAATTCACCCCTCCACTTT. Its protein is CASSQEAWAGKNSPLHF.

The gene calls are TRBV27 and TRBJ2-5; D remains unclear. The V gene's germline CDR1 is MNHEY and CDR2 SMNVEV (reference sequence). Between the trimmed V and J ends, which lost 4 bases and 5 bases, there was a span of 17 bases. This CDR3 comprises 15 residues. The CDR3 sequence: CASSSDVGGGETQYF. The CDR3 DNA follows: TGTGCCAGCAGTTCGGACGTTGGCGGTGGGGAGACCCAGTACTTC.

V usage is TRBV4-1 and J usage is TRBJ2-7, with 11 nucleotides matching TRBD2. CDR1 and CDR2 (germline): MGHRA, YSYEKL. The CDR3 sequence is 15 residues long. Germline trimming cut 4 bases from V and 2 bases from J; bases unmatched to any gene: 4. CDR3 protein: CASSLGTSGTYEQYF. The CDR3 DNA sequence: TGCGCCAGCAGCCTTGGGACTAGCGGAACCTACGAGCAGTACTTC.

This chain links TRBV18 with TRBJ2-7, with D possibly matching TRBD1 (5 bases). V lost 1 base to trimming and J lost 5 bases, with 12 bases between them. The CDR3 loop spans 14 amino acids. Germline V CDR1 and CDR2: KGHSH, LQKENI. DNA of the CDR3: TGTGCCAGCTCACCACGGTCTTTAGGGGACGAGCAGTACTTC. This gives the protein CASSPRSLGDEQYF.

J is TRBJ2-7 and V is TRBV9; D is unclear. CDR1 is SGDLS, CDR2 YYNGEE, per germline. V was trimmed by 0 bases and J by 3 bases, leaving 10 bases between them. The CDR3 sequence is 14 residues long. CDR3 residues: CASSVAPVIYEQYF. CDR3 sequence (DNA): TGTGCCAGCAGCGTAGCTCCCGTCATCTACGAGCAGTACTTC.

The chain joins TRBV28 to TRBJ2-5; TRBD1 agrees at 11 bases. The germline CDR1 and CDR2 sequences are MDHEN and SYDVKM. With V trimmed by 5 bases and J by 5 bases, 7 bases remained unmatched. CDR3 size: 15 residues. The CDR3 region has the DNA TGTGCCAGCAGTGCTCGGACAGGGGGCGTTGAGACCCAGTACTTC. Encoded protein: CASSARTGGVETQYF.

This clone was counted a single time. The chain couples TRBV27 to TRBJ1-6, with TRBD1 as a possible D gene (6 bases). The germline V and J ends were trimmed by 1 base and 7 bases, with 11 bases remaining between them. CDR3 length equals 15 residues. Germline CDR1 MNHEY, CDR2 SMNVEV (reference sequence). The CDR3 DNA reads as TGTGCCAGCAGTTTATGGACAGAGTCCAATTCACCCCTCCACTTT. This gives the protein CASSLWTESNSPLHF.

The rearrangement uses TRBV2 and TRBJ2-7; D uncertain. Germline CDR1 reads SNHLY; CDR2 reads FYNNEI. The CDR3 consists of 14 residues. V was shortened by 5 bases and J by 0 bases, with 11 bases between the two germline ends. CDR3 in amino acids: CASSWTGDSYEQYF. For the CDR3, the DNA is TGTGCCAGCAGTTGGACGGGCGACTCCTACGAGCAGTACTTC.

This chain links TRBV11-2 with TRBJ2-5; perhaps TRBD2 as D (5 bases). This CDR3 has 15 residues. Germline V gene sequence: CDR1 SGHAT, CDR2 FQNNGV. The V end was cut by 2 bases, the J end by 5 bases, with 15 bases between. The CDR3 spells CASSLSLEGDETQYF. The CDR3 bases are TGTGCCAGCAGCTTATCCCTAGAGGGCGATGAGACCCAGTACTTC.

The chain is built from TRBV5-1 and TRBJ1-2, with D unclear. Germline CDR1 reads SGHRS; CDR2 reads YFSETQ. Trimming took off 4 bases at V and 4 bases at J, with 11 bases between the two ends. The CDR3 length is 13 residues. CDR3 amino acids: CASSPGTTYGYTF. The CDR3 bases are TGCGCCAGCAGCCCCGGCACAACCTATGGCTACACCTTC.

This chain connects TRBV7-2 to TRBJ2-5; 10 nucleotides line up with TRBD2. Germline CDR1 is SGHTA and CDR2 is FQGNSA. After removal of 1 base from V and 5 bases from J, the junction contained 4 bases not matched to a gene. The CDR3 has 15 residues. DNA of the CDR3: TGTGCCAGCAGCTTAGTAGCGGGAGGTCCGGAGACCCAGTACTTC. Translating gives CASSLVAGGPETQYF.

The V call is TRBV19, the J call TRBJ2-7, with 12 bases that match TRBD2. V trimming: 7 bases; J trimming: 7 bases; junction bases outside the gene matches: 8. The CDR3 extends over 14 amino acids. Germline-derived CDR1 and CDR2 are LNHDA and SQIVND (reference sequence). CDR3: CASTTGLAGGEQYF. In DNA form, the CDR3 reads TGTGCCAGTACCACGGGACTAGCGGGCGGGGAGCAGTACTTC.

V gene TRBV20-1 combines with J gene TRBJ2-5, with unresolved D. The length of the CDR3 is 11 residues. V gave up 4 bases and J gave up 5 bases, with 8 bases separating them. Germline CDR1 is DFQATT and CDR2 is SNEGSKA (reference sequence). Here the CDR3 reads CSAISRETQYF. CDR3 DNA sequence: TGCAGTGCTATCAGCAGGGAGACCCAGTACTTC.

This clone appeared a single time. CDR3 nucleotide sequence: TGTGCCAGCAGCGATAGCGGGGGAACCTACGAGCAGTACTTC. Amino acid sequence: CASSDSGGTYEQYF. This chain links TRBV5-6 with TRBJ2-7, with 9 bases identical to TRBD2. The CDR3 totals 14 residues. Trimming removed 4 bases from V and 2 bases from J; junction bases left unmatched: 4. Looked up from germline, CDR1 is SGHDT and CDR2 is YYEEEE.